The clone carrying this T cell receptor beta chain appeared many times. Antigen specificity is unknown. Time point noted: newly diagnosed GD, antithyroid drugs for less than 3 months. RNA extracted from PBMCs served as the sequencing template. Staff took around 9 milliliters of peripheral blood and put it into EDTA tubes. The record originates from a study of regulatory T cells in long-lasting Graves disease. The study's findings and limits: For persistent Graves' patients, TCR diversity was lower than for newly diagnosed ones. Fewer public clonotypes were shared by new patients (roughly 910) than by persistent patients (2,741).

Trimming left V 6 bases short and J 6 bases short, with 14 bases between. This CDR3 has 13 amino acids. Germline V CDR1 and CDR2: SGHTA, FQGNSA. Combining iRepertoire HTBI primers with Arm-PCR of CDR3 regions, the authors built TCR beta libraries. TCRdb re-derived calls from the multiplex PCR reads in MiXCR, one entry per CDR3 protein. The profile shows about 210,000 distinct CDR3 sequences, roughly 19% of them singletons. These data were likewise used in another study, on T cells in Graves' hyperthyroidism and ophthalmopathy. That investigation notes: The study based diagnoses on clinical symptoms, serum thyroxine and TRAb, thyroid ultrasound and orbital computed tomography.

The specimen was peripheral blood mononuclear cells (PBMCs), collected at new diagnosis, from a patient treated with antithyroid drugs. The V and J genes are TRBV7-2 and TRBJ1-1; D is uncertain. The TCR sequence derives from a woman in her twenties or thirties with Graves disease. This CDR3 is CASSGGRESEAFF. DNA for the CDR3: TGTGCCAGCAGTGGAGGTAGGGAATCTGAAGCTTTCTTT. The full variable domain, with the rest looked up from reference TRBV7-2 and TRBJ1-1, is GAGVSQSPSNKVTEKGKDVELRCDPISGHTALYWYRQSLGQGLEFLIYFQGNSAPDKSGLPSDRFSAERTGGSVSTLTIQRTQQEDSAVYLCASSGGRESEAFFGQGTRLTVV.